The text below deals with one T cell receptor (beta chain). Its antigen is still unknown. The sample belongs to a study of T cell responses to AZD1222 COVID-19 vaccine. Study results and limitations: White British ancestry dominated among donors, who included more females, and clonal diversity was possibly underestimated. Spike was spanned by vaccine-associated CD4 TCRs, with dominance at 160-218 and 743-854.

Generated by immunoSEQ multiplex PCR, the TCRdb table keeps only in-frame clones and is missing some. The sample lists approximately 80,000 clones, 85% to 90% occurring once. The CDR3 covers 16 residues. From germline, CDR1 is SNHLY and CDR2 FYNNEI. With 5 bases removed from V and 4 bases from J, the gap between germline ends came to 17 bases. The TCR sequence derives from an adult in good health. The V and J genes are TRBV2 and TRBJ2-2, with D possibly matching TRBD1 (5 bases). Sequenced here: peripheral blood, sampled on day 0 of AZD1222 vaccination. The CDR3 sequence is CASSILSPRGTGELFF. In DNA form, the CDR3 reads TGTGCCAGCAGTATCCTCAGCCCTAGGGGCACCGGGGAGCTGTTTTTT.